A selection of T cell receptor beta chains follows, all from one sample in a study of spatial heterogeneity in lung cancer. Each CDR3 protein is one row after TCRdb ran MiXCR on the 5' RACE reads. The sample holds tens of thousands of distinct CDR3 sequences, around 13% seen once. Sequences were derived from PBMCs, sampled at surgery. The receptors come from a male donor with early-stage non-small cell lung cancer. CDR3s include the opening cysteine and the closing phenylalanine or tryptophan. D genes are given only for firm matches. Clone size is stated in some rows and not others, as once, few, many or a class when expanded.

TRBJ2-1 | TRBV7-2 | few | TRBD1 | TGTGCCAGCAGTTACCGGGACAGCCGGTACAATGAGCAGTTCTTC | CASSYRDSRYNEQFF
TRBJ2-2 | TRBV20-1 | few | - | TGCAGTGCTTCTATTAATAGGGGAAGCATTTTATCGAACACCGGGGAGCTGTTTTTT | CSASINRGSILSNTGELFF
TRBJ2-7 | TRBV12-3/TRBV12-4 | - | TRBD2 | TGTGCCAGCAGTTCCCTAGCGGGAGCGGTCCCGTACTTC | CASSSLAGAVPYF
TRBJ2-3 | TRBV6-1 | many | - | TGTGCCAGCAGTGAAGCGCGCATTAACCGGCAGGATACGCAGTATTTT | CASSEARINRQDTQYF
TRBJ2-1 | TRBV20-1 | many | TRBD2 | TGCAGTGCTAGAGCCCCGACTAGCGGGGCGAGCTCCTACAATGAGCAGTTCTTC | CSARAPTSGASSYNEQFF
TRBJ2-3 | TRBV6-6 | - | - | TGTGCCAGCAGTTACTCGGCCAGAGATACGCAGTATTTT | CASSYSARDTQYF
TRBJ1-5 | TRBV30 | many | TRBD1 | TGTGCCTGGAGTGGCCAGGGACAGAGAAGAAATCAGCCCCAGCATTTT | CAWSGQGQRRNQPQHF
TRBJ2-5 | TRBV30 | few | TRBD2 | TGTGCCTGGAGTGGAATAGCGGGGTCCCAAGAGACCCAGTACTTC | CAWSGIAGSQETQYF
TRBJ1-6 | TRBV5-1 | many | TRBD1 | TGCGCCAGCAGCGCAACAGGGGCAGTGAATTCACCCCTCCACTTT | CASSATGAVNSPLHF
TRBJ2-1 | TRBV29-1 | - | - | TGCAGCGTTGAAATCTACAATGAGCAGTTCTTC | CSVEIYNEQFF
TRBJ2-7 | TRBV12-3/TRBV12-4 | few | - | TGTGCCAGCAGTTTAAGGGGCGAGCAGTACTTC | CASSLRGEQYF
TRBJ1-2 | TRBV29-1 | - | - | TGCAGCGTTCGGGACTCAGACTCTAACTATGGCTACACCTTC | CSVRDSDSNYGYTF
TRBJ2-5 | TRBV11-2 | few | - | TGTGCCAGCAGCGTAGACCAAGAGACCCAGTACTTC | CASSVDQETQYF
TRBJ2-7 | TRBV6-7 | - | TRBD2 | TGTGCCAGCAGCTGCCCGTCCTTTAGCGGGGGTGGCGAGCAGTACTTC | CASSCPSFSGGGEQYF
TRBJ2-6 | TRBV19 | - | TRBD1 | TGTGCCAGTATTGACAGGGCCGGGGCCAACGTCCTGACTTTC | CASIDRAGANVLTF
TRBJ2-2 | TRBV3-1 | - | TRBD2 | TGTGCCAGCAGCCCCCGTTTAGCGGGGAACACCGGGGAGCTGTTTTTT | CASSPRLAGNTGELFF
TRBJ2-7 | TRBV29-1 | - | - | TGCAGCGTCGAGGGAGTAGCCTACGAGCAGTACTTC | CSVEGVAYEQYF
TRBJ1-6 | TRBV28 | many | - | TGTGCCAGCAGTTCAGGGAGCTCCTATAATTCACCCCTCCACTTT | CASSSGSSYNSPLHF
TRBJ1-4 | TRBV9 | - | - | TGTGCCAGCAGCGTAGCTCGACAGCCCAATGAAAAACTGTTTTTT | CASSVARQPNEKLFF
TRBJ2-7 | TRBV7-2 | - | - | TGTGCCAGCAGCTTGAACAGGCCGCACTACGAGCAGTACTTC | CASSLNRPHYEQYF
TRBJ1-5 | TRBV5-1 | - | - | TGCGCCAGCAGCTCGGATGGTGGGAATCAGCCCCAGCATTTT | CASSSDGGNQPQHF
TRBJ1-1 | TRBV12-3/TRBV12-4 | - | TRBD1 | TGTGCCAGCAGTTGGGGGACAGTGAACACTGAAGCTTTCTTT | CASSWGTVNTEAFF
TRBJ1-3 | TRBV28 | few | - | TGTGCCAGCAGTTTGTCGGGGGGCCTAGGCGGAAACACCATATATTTT | CASSLSGGLGGNTIYF
TRBJ1-1 | TRBV29-1 | medium-sized | - | TGCAGCGTTGGAGGACCGGGCAACACTGAAGCTTTCTTT | CSVGGPGNTEAFF
TRBJ1-4 | TRBV20-1 | few | - | TGCAGTGCGCCTTTGCAGACCGGGGGGGAAAAACTGTTTTTT | CSAPLQTGGEKLFF
TRBJ2-3 | TRBV10-3 | once | - | TGTGCCATCAGTTTGGATAGCACAGATACGCAGTATTTT | CAISLDSTDTQYF
TRBJ2-7 | TRBV3-1 | few | TRBD2 | TGTGCCAGCAGCCAAGATAGTAGCGGGGGGGCCAGCTCCTACGAGCAGTACTTC | CASSQDSSGGASSYEQYF
TRBJ2-5 | TRBV30 | - | - | TGTGCCTGGAGAGGGGGTGTTGGAGAGACCCAGTACTTC | CAWRGGVGETQYF
TRBJ1-1 | TRBV12-3/TRBV12-4 | few | TRBD1 | TGTGCCAGCAGCTTAGAACAGGGGTACACTGAAGCTTTCTTT | CASSLEQGYTEAFF
TRBJ2-7 | TRBV12-3/TRBV12-4 | - | TRBD1 | TGTGCCAGCAGTTTATTGGGACAGGGGACCGGCCAGTACTTC | CASSLLGQGTGQYF
TRBJ2-3 | TRBV12-3/TRBV12-4 | - | TRBD1 | TGTGCCAGCAGTTATACAGGGGGCACAGATACGCAGTATTTT | CASSYTGGTDTQYF
TRBJ1-1 | TRBV7-9 | - | - | TGTGCCAGCAGCTCCGACGGGCGTCTCACTGAAGCTTTCTTT | CASSSDGRLTEAFF
TRBJ1-4 | TRBV23-1 | few | - | TGCGCCAGCAGTCAATCGCTTTGGGCAGATAAGAATGAAAAACTGTTTTTT | CASSQSLWADKNEKLFF
TRBJ1-1 | TRBV3-1 | few | - | TGTGCCAGCAGCCAAGTGGTAGAGACTGAAGCTTTCTTT | CASSQVVETEAFF
TRBJ2-7 | TRBV7-8 | few | - | TGTGCCAGCAGCTTCGGCGGAAGCTCCTACGAGCAGTACTTC | CASSFGGSSYEQYF
TRBJ2-3 | TRBV20-1 | few | - | TGCGGAACCCCGGGACCATACACAGATACGCAGTATTTT | CGTPGPYTDTQYF
TRBJ2-7 | TRBV7-9 | few | - | TGTGCCAGCAGCTTATCCCAGCTCTCCTACGAGCAGTACTTC | CASSLSQLSYEQYF
TRBJ2-5 | TRBV3-1 | few | TRBD1 | TGTGCCAGCAGCCGTGGACAGGTAGAGACCCAGTACTTC | CASSRGQVETQYF
TRBJ1-3 | TRBV29-1 | - | TRBD1 | TGCAGCGTTCCTCCGGGACAGGGGCCCTCTGGAAACACCATATATTTT | CSVPPGQGPSGNTIYF
TRBJ2-6 | TRBV5-1 | - | - | TGCGCCAGCAGCTTGGCCCCGGGGGGCCCGGCGTCTGGGGCCAACGTCCTGACTTTC | CASSLAPGGPASGANVLTF
TRBJ2-1 | TRBV6-2/TRBV6-3 | - | - | TGTGCCAGCAGTACGACTACTGCTAGCCCAAATGAGCAGTTCTTC | CASSTTTASPNEQFF
TRBJ2-1 | TRBV6-1 | - | - | TGTGCCAGCAGTGAAAAAGCGCCCTCCCCCTACAATGAGCAGTTCTTC | CASSEKAPSPYNEQFF
TRBJ1-4 | TRBV12-3/TRBV12-4 | medium-sized | - | TGTGCCAGCAGTTTCCCAGAGGGAAAACTGTTTTTT | CASSFPEGKLFF
TRBJ2-1 | TRBV6-6 | few | TRBD2 | TGTGCCAGCAGATTCGGGACTAGCGAAAATGAGCAGTTCTTC | CASRFGTSENEQFF
TRBJ1-1 | TRBV5-1 | many | TRBD1 | TGCGCCAGCAGCCGGGACAGGGGGAATACTGAAGCTTTCTTT | CASSRDRGNTEAFF
TRBJ2-7 | TRBV6-1 | few | - | TGTGCCAGCAGTGAATTTATGGTAACACACGAGCAGTACTTC | CASSEFMVTHEQYF
TRBJ1-2 | TRBV3-1 | - | - | TGTGCCAGCAGCCAAGGGACGTTCTATGGCTACACCTTC | CASSQGTFYGYTF
TRBJ2-3 | TRBV6-5 | - | - | TGTGCCAGCAGTTACCGCGGCCCAGCCGATACGCAGTATTTT | CASSYRGPADTQYF